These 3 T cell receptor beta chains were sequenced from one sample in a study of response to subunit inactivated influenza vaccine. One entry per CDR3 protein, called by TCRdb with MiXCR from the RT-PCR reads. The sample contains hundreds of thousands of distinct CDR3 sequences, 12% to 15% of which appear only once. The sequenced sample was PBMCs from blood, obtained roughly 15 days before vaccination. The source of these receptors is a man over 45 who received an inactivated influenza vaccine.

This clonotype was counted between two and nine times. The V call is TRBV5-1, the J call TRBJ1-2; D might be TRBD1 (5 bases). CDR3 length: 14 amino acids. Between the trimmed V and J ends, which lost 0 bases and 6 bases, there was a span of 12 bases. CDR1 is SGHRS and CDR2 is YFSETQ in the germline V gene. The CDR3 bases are TGCGCCAGCAGCTTGGGGCCCAGGGCCCATGGCTACACCTTC. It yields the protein CASSLGPRAHGYTF.

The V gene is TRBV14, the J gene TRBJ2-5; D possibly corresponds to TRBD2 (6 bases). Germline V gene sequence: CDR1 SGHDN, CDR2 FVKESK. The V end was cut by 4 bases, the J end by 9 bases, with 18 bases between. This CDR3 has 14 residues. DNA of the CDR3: TGTGCCAGCAGCCCGGACTACCTCTCTGGGGCCCAGTACTTC. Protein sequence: CASSPDYLSGAQYF.

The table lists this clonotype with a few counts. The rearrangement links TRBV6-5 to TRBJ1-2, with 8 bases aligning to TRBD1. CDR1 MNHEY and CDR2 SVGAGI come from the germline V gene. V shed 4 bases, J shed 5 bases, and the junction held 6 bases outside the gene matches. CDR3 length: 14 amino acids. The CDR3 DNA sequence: TGTGCCAGCAGTTCCTGGGACAGGTCGTATGGCTACACCTTC. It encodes CASSSWDRSYGYTF.